The source of this TCR beta chain is a study of cytomegalovirus exposure and HLA in healthy donors. As for the study in general: Out of approximately 170 million T cells, an earlier analysis found around 120 million unique TCR beta sequences in total.

The CDR3 has 14 residues. The V gene lost 2 bases and the J gene lost 8 bases, with 15 bases spanning the gap. Germline loops: CDR1 SNHLY, CDR2 FYNNEI. It was with 60 Vbeta and 13 Jbeta primers that the PCR ran. Method: immunoSEQ multiplex PCR; TCRdb's copy keeps in-frame clones and lacks some. The sample lists approximately 150,000 clones, 70% occurring once. Input material: PBMCs. The source is a man between 18 and 35 years old in good health and CMV-seropositive. V usage is TRBV2 and J usage is TRBJ1-2; no definite D call. This chain's CDR3 is CASSESRESWGYTF. CDR3 nucleotide sequence: TGTGCCAGCAGTGAAAGCCGGGAATCATGGGGCTACACCTTC.